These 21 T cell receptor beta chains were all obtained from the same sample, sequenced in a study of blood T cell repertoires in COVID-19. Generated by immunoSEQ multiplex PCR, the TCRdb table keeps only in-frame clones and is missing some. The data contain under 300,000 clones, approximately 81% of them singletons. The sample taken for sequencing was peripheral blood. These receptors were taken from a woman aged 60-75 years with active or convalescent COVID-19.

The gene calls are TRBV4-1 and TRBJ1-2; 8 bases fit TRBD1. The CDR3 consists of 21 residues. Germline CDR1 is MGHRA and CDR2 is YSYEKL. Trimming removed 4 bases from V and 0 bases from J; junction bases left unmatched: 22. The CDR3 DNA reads TGCGCCAGCAGCCCGACGGTGCGGCGGACAGGGATTGTCATAACTAACTATGGCTACACCTTC. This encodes CASSPTVRRTGIVITNYGYTF.

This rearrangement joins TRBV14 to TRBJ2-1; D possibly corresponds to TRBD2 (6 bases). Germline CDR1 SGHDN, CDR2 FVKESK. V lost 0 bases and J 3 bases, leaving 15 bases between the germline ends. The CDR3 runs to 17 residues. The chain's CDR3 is CASSQEFSGVIYNEQFF. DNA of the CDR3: TGTGCCAGCAGCCAAGAATTTTCGGGGGTTATCTACAATGAGCAGTTCTTC.

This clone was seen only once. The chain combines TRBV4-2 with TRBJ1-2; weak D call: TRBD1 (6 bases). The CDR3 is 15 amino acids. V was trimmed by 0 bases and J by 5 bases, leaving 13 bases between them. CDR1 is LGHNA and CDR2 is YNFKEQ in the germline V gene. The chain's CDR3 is CASSQEDSYLYGYTF. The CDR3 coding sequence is TGTGCCAGCAGCCAAGAGGACAGCTACCTATATGGCTACACCTTC.

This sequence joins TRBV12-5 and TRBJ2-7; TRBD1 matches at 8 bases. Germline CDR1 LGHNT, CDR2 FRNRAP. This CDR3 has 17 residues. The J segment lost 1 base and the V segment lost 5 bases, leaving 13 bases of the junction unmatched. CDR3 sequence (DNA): TGTGCTAGTGGTCGACGAGCCGGGACAGGAAATTCCTACGAGCAGTACTTC. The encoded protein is CASGRRAGTGNSYEQYF.

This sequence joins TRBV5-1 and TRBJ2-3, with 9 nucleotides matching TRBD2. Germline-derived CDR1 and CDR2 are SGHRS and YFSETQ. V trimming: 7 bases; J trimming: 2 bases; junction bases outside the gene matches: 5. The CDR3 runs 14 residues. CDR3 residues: CASGSSGDTDTQYF. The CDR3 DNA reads TGCGCCAGCGGGTCTAGCGGGGACACAGATACGCAGTATTTT.

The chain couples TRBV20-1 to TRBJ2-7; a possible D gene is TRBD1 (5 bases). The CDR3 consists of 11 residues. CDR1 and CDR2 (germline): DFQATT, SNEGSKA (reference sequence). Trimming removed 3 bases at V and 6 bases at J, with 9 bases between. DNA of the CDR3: TGCAGTGCTAGGGGGCGGTCCGAGCAGTACTTC. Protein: CSARGRSEQYF.

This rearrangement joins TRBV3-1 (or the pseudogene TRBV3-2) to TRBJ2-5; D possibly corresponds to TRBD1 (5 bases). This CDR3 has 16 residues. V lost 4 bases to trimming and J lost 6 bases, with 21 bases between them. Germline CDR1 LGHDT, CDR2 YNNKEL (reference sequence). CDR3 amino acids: CASSRSDIQLSKTQYF. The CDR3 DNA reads TGTGCCAGCAGCCGGTCGGACATCCAGCTTTCAAAGACCCAGTACTTC.

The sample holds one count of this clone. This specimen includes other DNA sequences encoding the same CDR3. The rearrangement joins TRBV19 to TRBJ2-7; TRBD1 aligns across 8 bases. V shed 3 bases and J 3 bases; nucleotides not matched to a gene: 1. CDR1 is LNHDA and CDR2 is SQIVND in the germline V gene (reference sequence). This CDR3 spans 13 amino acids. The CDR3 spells CASSIGQGYEQYF. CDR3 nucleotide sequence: TGTGCCAGTAGTATTGGACAGGGCTACGAGCAGTACTTC. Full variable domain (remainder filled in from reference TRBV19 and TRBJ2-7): DGGITQSPKYLFRKEGQNVTLSCEQNLNHDAMYWYRQDPGQGLRLIYYSQIVNDFQKGDIAEGYSVSREKKESFPLTVTSAQKNPTAFYLCASSIGQGYEQYFGPGTRLTVT.

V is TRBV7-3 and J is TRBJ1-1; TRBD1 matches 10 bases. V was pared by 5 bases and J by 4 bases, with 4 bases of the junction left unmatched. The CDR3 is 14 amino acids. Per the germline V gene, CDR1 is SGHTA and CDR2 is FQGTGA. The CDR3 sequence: CASSRQGAPTEAFF. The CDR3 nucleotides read TGTGCCAGCAGCAGACAGGGGGCGCCCACTGAAGCTTTCTTT.

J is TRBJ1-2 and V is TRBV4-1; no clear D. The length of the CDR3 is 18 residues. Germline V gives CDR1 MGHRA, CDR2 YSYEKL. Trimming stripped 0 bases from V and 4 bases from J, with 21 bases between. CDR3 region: CASSQDKGPRGKFYGYTF. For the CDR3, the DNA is TGCGCCAGCAGCCAAGATAAGGGTCCCCGGGGTAAGTTCTATGGCTACACCTTC.

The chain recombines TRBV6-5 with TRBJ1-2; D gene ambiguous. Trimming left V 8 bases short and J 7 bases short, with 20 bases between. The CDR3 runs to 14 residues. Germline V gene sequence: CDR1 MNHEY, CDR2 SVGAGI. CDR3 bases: TGTGCCAGCCTACGAGCAGGCCAACGGGGTGGCTACACCTTC. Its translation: CASLRAGQRGGYTF.

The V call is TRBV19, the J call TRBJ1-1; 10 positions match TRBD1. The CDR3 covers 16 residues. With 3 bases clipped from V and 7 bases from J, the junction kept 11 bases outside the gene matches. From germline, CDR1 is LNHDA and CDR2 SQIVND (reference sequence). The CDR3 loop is CASSIRGQGDRYEAFF. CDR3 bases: TGTGCCAGTAGTATCCGCGGACAGGGGGACAGGTATGAAGCTTTCTTT.

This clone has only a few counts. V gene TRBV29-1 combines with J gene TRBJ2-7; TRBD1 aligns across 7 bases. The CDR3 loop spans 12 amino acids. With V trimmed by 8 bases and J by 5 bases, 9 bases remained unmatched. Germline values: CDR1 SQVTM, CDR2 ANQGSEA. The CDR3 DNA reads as TGCAGCCGAACCAGGGACAGTAACGAGCAGTACTTC. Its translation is CSRTRDSNEQYF.

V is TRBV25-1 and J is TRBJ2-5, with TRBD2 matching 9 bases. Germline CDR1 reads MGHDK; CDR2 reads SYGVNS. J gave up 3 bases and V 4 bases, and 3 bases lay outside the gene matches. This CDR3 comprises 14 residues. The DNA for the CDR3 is TGTGCCAGCAGTGCCCCTAGCGGGGAAGAGACCCAGTACTTC. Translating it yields CASSAPSGEETQYF.

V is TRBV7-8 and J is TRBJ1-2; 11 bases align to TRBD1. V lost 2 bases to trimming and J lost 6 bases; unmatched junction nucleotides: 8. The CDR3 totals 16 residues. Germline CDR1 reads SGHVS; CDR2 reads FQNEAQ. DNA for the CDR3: TGTGCCAGCAGCTTACCGGGACAGGGGGGCCTCCATGGCTACACCTTC. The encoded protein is CASSLPGQGGLHGYTF.

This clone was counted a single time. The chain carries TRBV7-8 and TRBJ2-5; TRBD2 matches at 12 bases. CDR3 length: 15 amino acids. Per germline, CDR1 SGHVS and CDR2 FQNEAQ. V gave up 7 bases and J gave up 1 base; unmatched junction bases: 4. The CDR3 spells CASIGLAGPQETQYF. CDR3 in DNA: TGTGCCAGCATTGGACTAGCGGGGCCCCAAGAGACCCAGTACTTC.

CDR3 nucleotide sequence: TGTGCCAGCAGTTTATCCGCAGCTAACTATGGCTACACCTTC. Its translation: CASSLSAANYGYTF. The V call is TRBV27, the J call TRBJ1-2; D call uncertain. V lost 0 bases and J lost 0, with 5 bases in between. Per the germline V gene, CDR1 is MNHEY and CDR2 is SMNVEV (reference sequence). The length of the CDR3 is 14 residues.

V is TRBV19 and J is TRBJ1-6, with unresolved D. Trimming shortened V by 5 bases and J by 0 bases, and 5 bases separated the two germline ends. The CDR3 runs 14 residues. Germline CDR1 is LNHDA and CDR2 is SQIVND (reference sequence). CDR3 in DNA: TGTGCCAGTAGTGCAGGCTCCTATAATTCACCCCTCCACTTT. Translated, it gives CASSAGSYNSPLHF. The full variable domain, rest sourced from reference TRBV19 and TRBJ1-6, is DGGITQSPKYLFRKEGQNVTLSCEQNLNHDAMYWYRQDPGQGLRLIYYSQIVNDFQKGDIAEGYSVSREKKESFPLTVTSAQKNPTAFYLCASSAGSYNSPLHFGNGTRLTVT.

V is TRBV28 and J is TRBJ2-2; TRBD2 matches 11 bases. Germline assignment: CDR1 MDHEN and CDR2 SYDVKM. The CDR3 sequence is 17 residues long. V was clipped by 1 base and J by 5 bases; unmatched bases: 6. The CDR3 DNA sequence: TGTGCCAGCAGTTTATATAGGCTAGCGGGGGGAACCGGGGAGCTGTTTTTT. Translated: CASSLYRLAGGTGELFF.

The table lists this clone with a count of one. CDR3 sequence reads: CASSSSLMNEQFF. As DNA, the CDR3 is TGTGCCAGCAGCTCTAGTTTAATGAATGAGCAGTTCTTC. The rearrangement uses TRBV11-2 and TRBJ2-1; D gene uncertain. There are 13 residues in the CDR3. Trimming stripped 4 bases from V and 7 bases from J, with 11 bases between. Germline CDR1 and CDR2: SGHAT and FQNNGV.

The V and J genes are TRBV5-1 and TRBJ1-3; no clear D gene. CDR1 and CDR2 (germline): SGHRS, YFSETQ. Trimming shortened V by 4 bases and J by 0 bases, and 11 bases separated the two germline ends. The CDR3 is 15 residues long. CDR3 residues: CASSPAPGSGNTIYF. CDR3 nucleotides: TGCGCCAGCAGCCCGGCACCAGGCTCTGGAAACACCATATATTTT.